Described below is a single T cell receptor beta chain sequence and its context. The junction had 6 bases not matched to a gene; V was cut back by 4 bases and J by 3 bases. The V gene's germline CDR1 is SGHDN and CDR2 FVKESK. This CDR3 has 15 residues. The assay was immunoSEQ multiplex PCR, and TCRdb's table has in-frame clones only and misses some. The sample carries 200,000 to 250,000 clones, roughly 84% recorded once. This specimen comes from a study of cytomegalovirus exposure and HLA in healthy donors. The sequenced sample was PBMCs. This TCR derives from a woman aged 18-29 years in good health and CMV-seropositive. The chain uses TRBV14 and TRBJ1-2; TRBD1 aligns across 9 bases. CDR3 sequence reads: CASSLYRDRDYGYTF. The CDR3 DNA reads TGTGCCAGCAGCCTCTACCGGGACAGGGACTATGGCTACACCTTC. The full variable domain, rest sourced from reference TRBV14 and TRBJ1-2, is EAGVTQFPSHSVIEKGQTVTLRCDPISGHDNLYWYRRVMGKEIKFLLHFVKESKQDESGMPNNRFLAERTGGTYSTLKVQPAELEDSGVYFCASSLYRDRDYGYTFGSGTRLTVV.